This T cell receptor beta chain was found in a study of cytotoxic CD8 clonotypes in ibrutinib-treated CLL. Study-wide background: Collecting the response samples happened after a median about twelve months of treatment, with a range of 6 to 36.

Generated by immunoSEQ multiplex PCR, the TCRdb table keeps only in-frame clones and is missing some. Of 150,000 to 250,000 clones in the sample, around 72% were seen once. The source of this sequence is a human donor with chronic lymphocytic leukemia. The source was PBMCs, collected after 24 months of ibrutinib treatment.

CDR3 region: CASSEPRGGTNTEAFF. CDR3 bases: TGTGCCAGCAGTGAACCCAGGGGGGGGACGAACACTGAAGCTTTCTTT. V usage is TRBV2 and J usage is TRBJ1-1; 7 nucleotides line up with TRBD1. The CDR3 has 16 residues. J was trimmed by 1 base and V by 2 bases; bases with no gene match: 7. The germline V gene has CDR1 SNHLY and CDR2 FYNNEI. The variable domain in full, with the rest retrieved from reference TRBV2 and TRBJ1-1, is EPEVTQTPSHQVTQMGQEVILRCVPISNHLYFYWYRQILGQKVEFLVSFYNNEISEKSEIFDDQFSVERPDGSNFTLKIRSTKLEDSAMYFCASSEPRGGTNTEAFFGQGTRLTVV.